This TCR beta chain was identified in a study of T cells in Graves' hyperthyroidism and ophthalmopathy. Study-level findings and limits: Most clonotypes expanded in the thyroid (above 0.001) were also present in blood. Stable hyperthyroidism and ophthalmopathy were separated using 13 V-J signatures.

Regions amplified from RNA transcripts were the TCR beta CDR3 regions. Initially, a first-round RT-PCR of the TCR CDR3 employed the HTBI primer set. Each CDR3 protein gets one entry after TCRdb re-called the multiplex PCR reads with MiXCR. Of 390,000 or so distinct CDR3 sequences in the sample, approximately 15% are singletons; the top ten hold over 10%. The CDR3 totals 14 residues. Per germline, CDR1 MNHGY and CDR2 SAAAGT. For this clonotype: Its antigen is unidentified. A read error may be the cause here, since a much bigger clone is one base away.

The chain links TRBV6-8 to TRBJ2-7, with TRBD1 matching 7 bases. The sample taken for sequencing was blood. This clonotype was obtained from a man between 18 and 35 years old with Graves' ophthalmopathy. The DNA of the CDR3 is TGTACCAGCCGACTGCCTGGGACAGCGGAAGAGCAGTACTTC. Its translation: CTSRLPGTAEEQYF.